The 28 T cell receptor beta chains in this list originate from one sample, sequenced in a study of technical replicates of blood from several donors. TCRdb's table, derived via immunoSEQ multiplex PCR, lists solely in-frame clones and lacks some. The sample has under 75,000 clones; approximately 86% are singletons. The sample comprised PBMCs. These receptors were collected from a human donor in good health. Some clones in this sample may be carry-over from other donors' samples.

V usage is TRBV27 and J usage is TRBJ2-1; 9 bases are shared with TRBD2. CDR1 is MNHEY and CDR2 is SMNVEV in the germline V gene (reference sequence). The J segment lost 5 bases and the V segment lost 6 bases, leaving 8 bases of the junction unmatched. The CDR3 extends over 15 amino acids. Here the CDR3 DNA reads TGTGCCAGCAGGACTATTAGCGGGAGAAACAATGAGCAGTTCTTC. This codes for CASRTISGRNNEQFF.

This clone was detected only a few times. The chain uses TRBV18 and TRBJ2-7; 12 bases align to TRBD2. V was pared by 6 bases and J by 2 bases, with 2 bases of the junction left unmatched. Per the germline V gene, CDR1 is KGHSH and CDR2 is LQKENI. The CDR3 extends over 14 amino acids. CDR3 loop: CASSLAGGPYEQYF. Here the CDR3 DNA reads TGTGCCAGCTCGCTAGCGGGAGGGCCCTACGAGCAGTACTTC.

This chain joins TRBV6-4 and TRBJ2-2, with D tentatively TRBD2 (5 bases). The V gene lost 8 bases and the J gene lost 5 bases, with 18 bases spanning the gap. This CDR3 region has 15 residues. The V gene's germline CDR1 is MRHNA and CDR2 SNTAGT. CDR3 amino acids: CASREEEAATGELFF. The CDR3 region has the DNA TGTGCCAGCCGCGAAGAGGAGGCCGCGACCGGGGAGCTGTTTTTT.

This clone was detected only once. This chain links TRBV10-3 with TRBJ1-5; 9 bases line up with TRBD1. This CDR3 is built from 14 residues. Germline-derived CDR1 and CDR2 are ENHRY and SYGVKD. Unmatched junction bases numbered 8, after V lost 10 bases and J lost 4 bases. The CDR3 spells CASQPGQGNQPQHF. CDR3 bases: TGTGCCAGCCAACCGGGACAGGGTAATCAGCCCCAGCATTTT.

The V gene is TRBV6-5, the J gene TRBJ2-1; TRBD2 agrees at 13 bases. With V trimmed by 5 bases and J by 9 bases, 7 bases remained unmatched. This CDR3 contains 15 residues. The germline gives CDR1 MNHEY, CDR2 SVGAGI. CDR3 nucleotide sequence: TGTGCCAGCAGTCGGCCACTAGCGGGGGGGATTGAGCAGTTCTTC. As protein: CASSRPLAGGIEQFF.

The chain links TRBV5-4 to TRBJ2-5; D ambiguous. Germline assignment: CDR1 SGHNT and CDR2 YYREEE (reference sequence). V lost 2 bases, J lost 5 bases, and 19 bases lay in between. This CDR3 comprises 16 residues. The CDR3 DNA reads TGTGCCAGCAGCTTAGCTCTTGCTAGAGGAATGGAGACCCAGTACTTC. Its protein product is CASSLALARGMETQYF.

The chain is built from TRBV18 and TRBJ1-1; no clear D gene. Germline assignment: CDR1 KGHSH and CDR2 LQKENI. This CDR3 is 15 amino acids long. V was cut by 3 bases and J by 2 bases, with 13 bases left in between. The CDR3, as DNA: TGTGCCAGCTCACCGACTCGGCAGCCAAACACTGAAGCTTTCTTT. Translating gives CASSPTRQPNTEAFF.

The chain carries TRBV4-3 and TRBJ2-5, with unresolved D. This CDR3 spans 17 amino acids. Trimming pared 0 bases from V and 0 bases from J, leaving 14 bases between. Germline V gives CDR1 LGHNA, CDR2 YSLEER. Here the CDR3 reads CASSQDLAVCYQETQYF. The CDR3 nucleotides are TGCGCCAGCAGCCAAGATTTGGCAGTGTGCTACCAAGAGACCCAGTACTTC.

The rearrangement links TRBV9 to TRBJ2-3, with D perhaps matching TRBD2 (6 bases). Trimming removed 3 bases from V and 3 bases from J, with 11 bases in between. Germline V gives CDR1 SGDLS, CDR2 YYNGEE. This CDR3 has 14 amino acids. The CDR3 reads CASSGGLSTDTQYF. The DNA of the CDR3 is TGTGCCAGCAGCGGGGGACTCTCAACAGATACGCAGTATTTT.

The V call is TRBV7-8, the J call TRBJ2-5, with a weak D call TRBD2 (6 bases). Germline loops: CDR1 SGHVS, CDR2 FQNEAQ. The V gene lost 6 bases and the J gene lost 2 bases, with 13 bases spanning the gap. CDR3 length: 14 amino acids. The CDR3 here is CASRPGEVQETQYF. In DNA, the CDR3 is TGTGCCAGCAGGCCGGGGGAGGTTCAAGAGACCCAGTACTTC.

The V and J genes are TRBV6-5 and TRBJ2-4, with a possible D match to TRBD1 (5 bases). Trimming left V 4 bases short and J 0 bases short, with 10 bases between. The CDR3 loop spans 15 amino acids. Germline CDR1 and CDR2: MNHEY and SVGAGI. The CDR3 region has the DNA TGTGCCAGCAGTTCCAGGGTCCTAGCCAAAAACATTCAGTACTTC. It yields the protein CASSSRVLAKNIQYF.

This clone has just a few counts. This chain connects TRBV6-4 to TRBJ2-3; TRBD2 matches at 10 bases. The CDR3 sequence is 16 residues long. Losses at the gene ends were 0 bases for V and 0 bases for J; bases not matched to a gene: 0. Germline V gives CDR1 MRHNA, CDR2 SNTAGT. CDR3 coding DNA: TGTGCCAGCAGTGACTCAGCGGGAGGGAGCACAGATACGCAGTATTTT. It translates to CASSDSAGGSTDTQYF.

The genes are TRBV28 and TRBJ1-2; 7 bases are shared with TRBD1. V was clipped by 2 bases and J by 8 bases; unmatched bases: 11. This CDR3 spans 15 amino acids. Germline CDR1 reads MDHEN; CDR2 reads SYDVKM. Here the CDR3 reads CASSLLDRERVGYTF. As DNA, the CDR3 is TGTGCCAGCAGTTTACTCGACAGGGAAAGGGTCGGCTACACCTTC.

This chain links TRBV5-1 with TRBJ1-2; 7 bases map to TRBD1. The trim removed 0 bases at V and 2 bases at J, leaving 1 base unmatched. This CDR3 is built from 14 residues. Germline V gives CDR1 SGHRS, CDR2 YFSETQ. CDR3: CASSLEQGNYGYTF. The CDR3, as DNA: TGCGCCAGCAGCTTGGAACAGGGGAACTATGGCTACACCTTC.

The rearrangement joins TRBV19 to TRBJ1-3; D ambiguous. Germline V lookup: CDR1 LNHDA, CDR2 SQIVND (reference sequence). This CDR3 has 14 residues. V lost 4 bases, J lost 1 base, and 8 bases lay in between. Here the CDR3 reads CASSRLRSGNTIYF. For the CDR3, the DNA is TGTGCCAGTAGTAGATTGAGATCTGGAAACACCATATATTTT.

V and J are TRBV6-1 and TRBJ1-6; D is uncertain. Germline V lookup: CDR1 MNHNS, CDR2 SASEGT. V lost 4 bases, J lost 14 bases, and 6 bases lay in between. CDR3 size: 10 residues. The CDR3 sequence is CASSGSALHF. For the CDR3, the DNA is TGTGCCAGCAGTGGGTCAGCCCTCCACTTT.

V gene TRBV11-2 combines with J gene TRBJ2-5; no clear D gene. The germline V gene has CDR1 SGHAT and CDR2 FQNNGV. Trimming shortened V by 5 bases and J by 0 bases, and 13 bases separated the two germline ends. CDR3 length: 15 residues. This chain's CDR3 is CASSPARYNQETQYF. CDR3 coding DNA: TGTGCCAGCAGCCCCGCACGTTACAACCAAGAGACCCAGTACTTC. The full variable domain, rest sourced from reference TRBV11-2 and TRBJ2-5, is EAGVAQSPRYKIIEKRQSVAFWCNPISGHATLYWYQQILGQGPKLLIQFQNNGVVDDSQLPKDRFSAERLKGVDSTLKIQPAKLEDSAVYLCASSPARYNQETQYFGPGTRLLVL.

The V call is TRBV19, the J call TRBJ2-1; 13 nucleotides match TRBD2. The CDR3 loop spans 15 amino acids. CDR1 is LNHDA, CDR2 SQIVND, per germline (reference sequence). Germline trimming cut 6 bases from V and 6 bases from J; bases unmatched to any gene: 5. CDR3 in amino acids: CASSPTSGGANEQFF. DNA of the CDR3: TGTGCCAGTAGCCCCACTAGCGGGGGGGCCAATGAGCAGTTCTTC.

CDR3 coding DNA: TGTGCCAGCAGCGACAGGACTAGCGGGAACTACAATGAGCAGTTCTTC. This sequence encodes CASSDRTSGNYNEQFF. V gene TRBV11-2 combines with J gene TRBJ2-1; 12 bases fit TRBD2. Trimming took 5 bases from V and 3 from J; bases not matched to a gene: 5. From germline, CDR1 is SGHAT and CDR2 FQNNGV. CDR3 length: 16 amino acids.

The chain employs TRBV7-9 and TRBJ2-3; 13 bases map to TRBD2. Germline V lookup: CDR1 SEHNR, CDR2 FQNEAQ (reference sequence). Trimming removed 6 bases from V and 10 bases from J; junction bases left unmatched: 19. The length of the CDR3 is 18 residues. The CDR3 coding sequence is TGTGCCAGCAGTGGACTAGCGGGGGCACCACAGGTAGAGAGCTCGCAGTATTTT. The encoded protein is CASSGLAGAPQVESSQYF.

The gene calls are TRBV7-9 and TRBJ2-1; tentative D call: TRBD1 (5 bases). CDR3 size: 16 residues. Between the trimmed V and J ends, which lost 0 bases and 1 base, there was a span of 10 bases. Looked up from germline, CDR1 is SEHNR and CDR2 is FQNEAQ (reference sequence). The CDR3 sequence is CASSLARRGSYNEQFF. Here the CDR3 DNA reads TGTGCCAGCAGCTTAGCGAGAAGGGGTTCCTACAATGAGCAGTTCTTC.

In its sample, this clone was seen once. The CDR3 is CASSADRGFYNEQFF. CDR3 nucleotides: TGTGCCAGCAGCGCCGACAGGGGGTTCTACAATGAGCAGTTCTTC. This sequence joins TRBV9 and TRBJ2-1, with TRBD1 matching 9 bases. The CDR3 length is 15 residues. The germline CDR1 and CDR2 sequences are SGDLS and YYNGEE. V lost 3 bases and J lost 3; bases outside the gene matches: 4.

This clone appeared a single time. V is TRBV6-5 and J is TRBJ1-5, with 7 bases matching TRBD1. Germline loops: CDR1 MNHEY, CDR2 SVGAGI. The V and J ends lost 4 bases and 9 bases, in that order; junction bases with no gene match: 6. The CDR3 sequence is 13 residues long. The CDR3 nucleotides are TGTGCCAGCAGTTGGGACAGATATGGGCCCCAGCATTTT. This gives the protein CASSWDRYGPQHF.

The chain's CDR3 is CASSLAGGTFEAFF. In DNA, the CDR3 is TGTGCCAGCAGCTTAGCTGGGGGGACCTTTGAAGCTTTCTTT. J is TRBJ1-1 and V is TRBV7-9, with D possibly TRBD1 on 5 matching bases. With 0 bases removed from V and 7 bases from J, the gap between germline ends came to 12 bases. CDR1 and CDR2 from the germline V gene are SEHNR and FQNEAQ (reference sequence). This CDR3 has 14 residues.

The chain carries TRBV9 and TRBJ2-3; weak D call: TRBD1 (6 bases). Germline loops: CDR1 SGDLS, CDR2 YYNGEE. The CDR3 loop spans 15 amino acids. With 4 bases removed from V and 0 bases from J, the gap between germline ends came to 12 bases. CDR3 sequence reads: CASSKGQSSTDTQYF. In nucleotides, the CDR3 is TGTGCCAGCAGCAAAGGACAGTCGAGCACAGATACGCAGTATTTT.

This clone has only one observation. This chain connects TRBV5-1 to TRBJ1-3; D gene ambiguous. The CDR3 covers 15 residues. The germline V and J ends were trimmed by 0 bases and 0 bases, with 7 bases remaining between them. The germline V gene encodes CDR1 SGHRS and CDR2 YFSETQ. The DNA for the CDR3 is TGCGCCAGCAGCTTGGCCGAGAGCTCTGGAAACACCATATATTTT. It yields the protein CASSLAESSGNTIYF.

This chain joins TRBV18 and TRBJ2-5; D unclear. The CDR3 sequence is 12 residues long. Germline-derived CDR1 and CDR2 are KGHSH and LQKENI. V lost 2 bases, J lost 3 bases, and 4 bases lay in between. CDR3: CASSPTEETQYF. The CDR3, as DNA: TGTGCCAGCTCACCAACAGAAGAGACCCAGTACTTC. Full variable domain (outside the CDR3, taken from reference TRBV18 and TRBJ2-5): NAGVMQNPRHLVRRRGQEARLRCSPMKGHSHVYWYRQLPEEGLKFMVYLQKENIIDESGMPKERFSAEFPKEGPSILRIQQVVRGDSAAYFCASSPTEETQYFGPGTRLLVL.

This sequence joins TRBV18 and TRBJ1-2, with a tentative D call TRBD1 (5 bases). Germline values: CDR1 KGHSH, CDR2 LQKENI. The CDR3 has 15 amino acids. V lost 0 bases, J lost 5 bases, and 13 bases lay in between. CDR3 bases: TGTGCCAGCTCACCACCTAGCAGGGCTGGTTATGGCTACACCTTC. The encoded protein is CASSPPSRAGYGYTF.